One and the same sample provided the 32 T cell receptor beta chains below, sequenced in a study of cytomegalovirus exposure and HLA in healthy donors. Primers included in the PCR were 60 Vbeta and 13 Jbeta primers. Clones were read by immunoSEQ multiplex PCR, and TCRdb kept only the in-frame ones, dropping some. The table shows about 140,000 clones, with approximately 91% occurring only once. Sequenced: PBMCs. The receptors originated from a woman aged 40 to 50 in good health and CMV-seronegative.

The CDR3 DNA reads TGTGCCAGCAACCCTTTAACTAGCGGGAGCTCAGATACGCAGTATTTT. Protein product: CASNPLTSGSSDTQYF. This chain connects TRBV5-5 to TRBJ2-3; 11 nucleotides line up with TRBD2. CDR1 is SGHKS and CDR2 is YYEKEE in the germline V gene (reference sequence). The CDR3 spans 16 residues. V lost 6 bases and J lost 4; bases outside the gene matches: 10.

This clone occurred once. This chain links TRBV5-1 with TRBJ2-1; 7 bases align to TRBD1. There are 16 residues in the CDR3. V dropped 4 bases and J dropped 3; count of bases not matched to a gene: 10. The V gene's germline CDR1 is SGHRS and CDR2 YFSETQ. The CDR3 spells CASSQIPGQSYNEQFF. The DNA of the CDR3 is TGCGCCAGCAGCCAAATACCGGGACAGAGCTACAATGAGCAGTTCTTC.

This clone was picked up a small number of times. The chain employs TRBV25-1 and TRBJ1-1; TRBD1 might be the D (5 bases). Between the trimmed V and J ends, which lost 2 bases and 5 bases, there was a span of 9 bases. Germline CDR1 MGHDK, CDR2 SYGVNS. The length of the CDR3 is 13 residues. The CDR3 spells CASSEGGRTEAFF. DNA of the CDR3: TGTGCCAGCAGTGAAGGGGGGAGAACTGAAGCTTTCTTT.

This chain joins TRBV6-1 and TRBJ2-5; 7 positions match TRBD2. V dropped 11 bases and J dropped 5; count of bases not matched to a gene: 11. Germline V gene data show CDR1 as MNHNS and CDR2 as SASEGT. The CDR3 loop spans 13 amino acids. CDR3 nucleotides: TGTGCCGGGCGGACTAGGCTAGTGGAGACCCAGTACTTC. Translating it yields CAGRTRLVETQYF.

The chain carries TRBV28 and TRBJ2-1; 8 bases match TRBD1. This CDR3 comprises 15 residues. The V gene end was trimmed by 1 base and the J gene end by 9 bases; junction bases not matched to a gene: 8. Germline V lookup: CDR1 MDHEN, CDR2 SYDVKM. The CDR3 protein is CASSLFFSGGGEQFF. The DNA of the CDR3 is TGTGCCAGCAGTTTATTTTTCTCAGGGGGCGGTGAGCAGTTCTTC.

This chain uses TRBV9 with TRBJ2-1; 8 bases are shared with TRBD2. This CDR3 has 15 amino acids. The germline V gene has CDR1 SGDLS and CDR2 YYNGEE. The J segment lost 4 bases and the V segment lost 0 bases, leaving 3 bases of the junction unmatched. CDR3 in DNA: TGTGCCAGCAGCGTAGACCCTAGCGGGTACAATGAGCAGTTCTTC. Its translation: CASSVDPSGYNEQFF. The complete variable domain, with remaining parts taken from reference TRBV9 and TRBJ2-1, reads DSGVTQTPKHLITATGQRVTLRCSPRSGDLSVYWYQQSLDQGLQFLIQYYNGEERAKGNILERFSAQQFPDLHSELNLSSLELGDSALYFCASSVDPSGYNEQFFGPGTRLTVL.

The chain is built from TRBV19 and TRBJ2-7, with TRBD1 identical over 10 bases. Germline CDR1 is LNHDA and CDR2 is SQIVND (reference sequence). There are 15 residues in the CDR3. J was trimmed by 4 bases and V by 4 bases; bases with no gene match: 7. The DNA of the CDR3 is TGTGCCAGTAGTAACGCCGGGACAGGGGCATACGAGCAGTACTTC. Protein: CASSNAGTGAYEQYF. Full variable domain (missing parts from reference TRBV19 and TRBJ2-7): DGGITQSPKYLFRKEGQNVTLSCEQNLNHDAMYWYRQDPGQGLRLIYYSQIVNDFQKGDIAEGYSVSREKKESFPLTVTSAQKNPTAFYLCASSNAGTGAYEQYFGPGTRLTVT.

In its sample, this clone was seen once. This chain joins TRBV6-1 and TRBJ2-7; 8 bases line up with TRBD2. This CDR3 is 14 amino acids long. Germline V lookup: CDR1 MNHNS, CDR2 SASEGT. V shed 4 bases, J shed 2 bases, and the junction held 4 bases outside the gene matches. CDR3 in DNA: TGTGCCAGCAGTGGGACTAGCCTTCCCTACGAGCAGTACTTC. Translation gives CASSGTSLPYEQYF.

The CDR3 bases are TGCAGCGTTGGTACTAGCGGGAGGGCCGAGGCGACAGATACGCAGTATTTT. The encoded protein is CSVGTSGRAEATDTQYF. This rearrangement joins TRBV29-1 to TRBJ2-3; 13 bases are shared with TRBD2. The CDR3 contains 17 residues. Germline values: CDR1 SQVTM, CDR2 ANQGSEA. J lost 3 bases, V lost 4 bases, and 10 bases had no gene match.

The rearrangement uses TRBV25-1 and TRBJ2-1, with 7 nucleotides matching TRBD1. Germline values: CDR1 MGHDK, CDR2 SYGVNS. This CDR3 has 16 residues. J lost 4 bases, V lost 3 bases, and 9 bases had no gene match. In DNA form, the CDR3 reads TGTGCCAGCAGTGATTTTAGGGGGCCCCCATACAATGAGCAGTTCTTC. This sequence encodes CASSDFRGPPYNEQFF.

This chain joins TRBV6-5 and TRBJ1-1; D gene unclear. The V end lost 9 bases, the J end lost 11 bases, and 7 bases lay between the germline ends. Germline V gene sequence: CDR1 MNHEY, CDR2 SVGAGI. The CDR3 is 8 amino acids. In DNA, the CDR3 is TGTGCCAGGCCGGGGGCTTTCTTT. Translated, it gives CARPGAFF.

This clone was counted a single time. This rearrangement joins TRBV6-5 to TRBJ2-1; TRBD2 is a possible D gene (5 bases). The CDR3 runs 14 residues. Trimming shortened V by 6 bases and J by 0 bases, and 9 bases separated the two germline ends. CDR1 MNHEY and CDR2 SVGAGI come from the germline V gene. CDR3 loop: CASSLGSSYNEQFF. The CDR3, as DNA: TGTGCCAGCAGCTTGGGGAGCTCCTACAATGAGCAGTTCTTC.

The gene calls are TRBV6-5 and TRBJ2-1; 8 positions agree with TRBD2. The CDR3 runs 15 residues. CDR1 is MNHEY, CDR2 SVGAGI, per germline. The trim removed 8 bases at V and 3 bases at J, leaving 9 bases unmatched. The CDR3 sequence: CASRLGLAVYNEQFF. The CDR3 DNA sequence: TGTGCCAGCCGCCTAGGACTAGCTGTCTACAATGAGCAGTTCTTC.

This chain uses TRBV30 with TRBJ1-2; possibly TRBD1 for D (6 bases). This CDR3 has 12 amino acids. Germline V gene sequence: CDR1 GTSNPN, CDR2 SVGIG (reference sequence). V shed 2 bases and J shed 8 bases, with 12 bases lying between them. For the CDR3, the DNA is TGTGCCTGGAGTCCCGGGGGGCTCGGCTACACCTTC. It codes for CAWSPGGLGYTF.

The chain carries TRBV5-8 and TRBJ2-2; 9 positions agree with TRBD2. This CDR3 has 15 residues. Germline V gene data show CDR1 as SGHTS and CDR2 as YDEGEE. V was pared by 1 base and J by 6 bases, with 4 bases of the junction left unmatched. CDR3 residues: CASSLRIAGAGELFF. CDR3 in DNA: TGTGCCAGCAGCTTGCGAATAGCGGGAGCCGGGGAGCTGTTTTTT.

The CDR3: CASSEAGQGHNEKLFF. CDR3 in DNA: TGTGCCAGCAGTGAGGCCGGCCAGGGGCACAATGAAAAACTGTTTTTT. This chain connects TRBV25-1 to TRBJ1-4, with D possibly being TRBD1 (6 bases). Per the germline V gene, CDR1 is MGHDK and CDR2 is SYGVNS. This CDR3 is built from 16 residues. Between the trimmed V and J ends, which lost 3 bases and 5 bases, there was a span of 16 bases.

This clone was seen only once. The chain links TRBV5-4 to TRBJ1-2; no clear D gene. Germline loops: CDR1 SGHNT, CDR2 YYREEE (reference sequence). Trimming stripped 0 bases from V and 2 bases from J, with 8 bases between. The length of the CDR3 is 14 residues. The CDR3 is CASSLVSENYGYTF. The CDR3 coding sequence is TGTGCCAGCAGCTTGGTTTCGGAGAACTATGGCTACACCTTC.

The rearrangement joins TRBV7-2 to TRBJ1-3, with D hard to call. Trimming pared 6 bases from V and 7 bases from J, leaving 10 bases between. Germline V gives CDR1 SGHTA, CDR2 FQGNSA. CDR3 length: 12 residues. The CDR3 region is CASSNSPNTIYF. In nucleotides, the CDR3 is TGTGCCAGCAGTAACTCCCCCAACACCATATATTTT.

V and J are TRBV11-2 and TRBJ2-5; TRBD1 might be the D (5 bases). Germline CDR1 is SGHAT and CDR2 is FQNNGV. V shed 6 bases and J shed 5 bases, with 16 bases lying between them. This CDR3 is 14 amino acids long. Here the CDR3 reads CASRGNQGRETQYF. CDR3 nucleotide sequence: TGTGCCAGCAGGGGGAACCAGGGAAGGGAGACCCAGTACTTC. The full variable domain, completed using reference TRBV11-2 and TRBJ2-5, is EAGVAQSPRYKIIEKRQSVAFWCNPISGHATLYWYQQILGQGPKLLIQFQNNGVVDDSQLPKDRFSAERLKGVDSTLKIQPAKLEDSAVYLCASRGNQGRETQYFGPGTRLLVL.

CDR3 DNA sequence: TGCGCCAGCAGTAGTACCCAAGAGACCCAGTACTTC. Translating it yields CASSSTQETQYF. The gene calls are TRBV5-1 and TRBJ2-5; D unclear. Trimming left V 5 bases short and J 1 base short, with 6 bases between. This CDR3 contains 12 residues. Looked up from germline, CDR1 is SGHRS and CDR2 is YFSETQ.

This clone was counted between two and nine times. The chain combines TRBV6-6 with TRBJ2-7, with a tentative D call TRBD2 (6 bases). V was shortened by 3 bases and J by 6 bases, with 12 bases between the two germline ends. The CDR3 is made up of 13 amino acids. The germline V gene has CDR1 MNHNY and CDR2 SVGAGI (reference sequence). The chain's CDR3 is CASSYVGEAEQYF. CDR3 nucleotide sequence: TGTGCCAGCAGTTATGTGGGGGAGGCCGAGCAGTACTTC.

The chain joins TRBV2 to TRBJ1-6; 8 bases match TRBD1. V shed 2 bases and J 7 bases; nucleotides not matched to a gene: 4. From germline, CDR1 is SNHLY and CDR2 FYNNEI. The CDR3 extends over 15 amino acids. CDR3 amino acids: CASSESDRGNSPLHF. As DNA, the CDR3 is TGTGCCAGCAGTGAATCAGACAGGGGAAATTCACCCCTCCACTTT.

J is TRBJ1-1 and V is TRBV29-1; 7 positions match TRBD1. Trimming cost V 1 base and J 0 bases; bases outside gene matches: 5. The CDR3 is made up of 15 amino acids. Germline V lookup: CDR1 SQVTM, CDR2 ANQGSEA. CDR3 nucleotides: TGCAGCGTTGAAGGGGAGACAGGGATGAACACTGAAGCTTTCTTT. Translating gives CSVEGETGMNTEAFF. Full variable domain (missing parts from reference TRBV29-1 and TRBJ1-1): SAVISQKPSRDICQRGTSLTIQCQVDSQVTMMFWYRQQPGQSLTLIATANQGSEATYESGFVIDKFPISRPNLTFSTLTVSNMSPEDSSIYLCSVEGETGMNTEAFFGQGTRLTVV.

V and J are TRBV9 and TRBJ1-3; the D is unclear. V was clipped by 0 bases and J by 0 bases, with 4 bases between them. Per germline, CDR1 SGDLS and CDR2 YYNGEE. The CDR3 has 14 residues. Here the CDR3 DNA reads TGTGCCAGCAGCGTAGACGGCTCTGGAAACACCATATATTTT. Translation: CASSVDGSGNTIYF.

The CDR3: CASSGQGGNEQFF. CDR3 coding DNA: TGCGCCAGCAGCGGTCAGGGGGGCAATGAGCAGTTCTTC. The V gene is TRBV5-1, the J gene TRBJ2-1; TRBD1 might be the D (7 bases). CDR1 is SGHRS and CDR2 is YFSETQ in the germline V gene. V shed 4 bases and J shed 6 bases, with 11 bases lying between them. This CDR3 contains 13 residues.

V gene TRBV2 combines with J gene TRBJ1-2, with 11 nucleotides matching TRBD1. Trimming cost V 6 bases and J 8 bases; bases outside gene matches: 11. CDR3 length: 15 residues. Germline assignment: CDR1 SNHLY and CDR2 FYNNEI. The CDR3 sequence: CASRLTGQGAQGYTF. The CDR3 DNA is TGTGCCAGCAGGCTCACCGGACAGGGGGCGCAGGGCTACACCTTC.

The chain has TRBV7-8 and TRBJ1-5; weak D call: TRBD1 (5 bases). Germline CDR1 is SGHVS and CDR2 is FQNEAQ. The germline V and J ends were trimmed by 2 bases and 7 bases, with 12 bases remaining between them. The CDR3 sequence is 14 residues long. The CDR3 protein is CASSLSPGRQPQHF. The CDR3 DNA is TGTGCCAGCAGCTTATCGCCAGGGCGCCAGCCCCAGCATTTT. The full variable domain, completed using reference TRBV7-8 and TRBJ1-5, is GAGVSQSPRYKVAKRGQDVALRCDPISGHVSLFWYQQALGQGPEFLTYFQNEAQLDKSGLPSDRFFAERPEGSVSTLKIQRTQQEDSAVYLCASSLSPGRQPQHFGDGTRLSIL.

The chain carries TRBV7-9 and TRBJ1-1; D not resolved. Trimming removed 5 bases from V and 0 bases from J, with 10 bases in between. The CDR3 is 14 residues long. Germline CDR1 and CDR2: SEHNR and FQNEAQ (reference sequence). The CDR3, as DNA: TGTGCCAGCAGCCGGGTGCGCATGAACACTGAAGCTTTCTTT. Translated, it gives CASSRVRMNTEAFF.

The V gene is TRBV11-2, the J gene TRBJ2-4; TRBD1 agrees at 11 bases. V dropped 1 base and J dropped 6; count of bases not matched to a gene: 5. CDR1 is SGHAT and CDR2 is FQNNGV in the germline V gene. The CDR3 contains 16 residues. CDR3 in amino acids: CASSLAGGQGGNIQYF. The CDR3 DNA sequence: TGTGCCAGCAGCTTAGCCGGGGGACAGGGGGGAAACATTCAGTACTTC.

The genes are TRBV30 and TRBJ2-3; 12 bases are a match to TRBD2. The CDR3 is 18 residues long. V was clipped by 2 bases and J by 0 bases; unmatched bases: 9. Germline V lookup: CDR1 GTSNPN, CDR2 SVGIG (reference sequence). CDR3 nucleotide sequence: TGTGCCTGGAGTATCGGGACTAGCGGGTTTACTAGCACAGATACGCAGTATTTT. Translation gives CAWSIGTSGFTSTDTQYF.

The table lists this clone with a few counts. Other DNA sequences within the sample encode an identical CDR3. The rearrangement uses TRBV30 and TRBJ1-1; 7 positions match TRBD1. The V segment lost 4 bases and the J segment 7 bases; nucleotides outside the gene matches: 9. This CDR3 comprises 13 residues. From germline, CDR1 is GTSNPN and CDR2 SVGIG (reference sequence). The CDR3 DNA reads TGTGCCTGGACAGTTGGGACAGCAGGTGAAGCTTTCTTT. Translating it yields CAWTVGTAGEAFF.

This chain joins TRBV28 and TRBJ2-7, with D possibly matching TRBD2 (5 bases). The CDR3 is 15 amino acids. V was clipped by 5 bases and J by 2 bases, with 16 bases between them. The germline CDR1 and CDR2 sequences are MDHEN and SYDVKM. The CDR3 coding sequence is TGTGCCAGCAGTCCTAGCCCACCTGGGGCCTACGAGCAGTACTTC. It yields the protein CASSPSPPGAYEQYF.